Sequencing of this T cell receptor (beta chain) was carried out in a study of early T cells in non-severe SARS-CoV-2 infection. Individual cDNA molecules each received unique molecular identifiers attached to them. TCRdb passed the 5' RACE reads through MiXCR, listing each CDR3 protein once. Of approximately 31,000 distinct CDR3 sequences listed, roughly 6% are singletons. The V end was cut by 7 bases, the J end by 2 bases, with 9 bases between. Germline lookup yields CDR1 SGHAT and CDR2 FQNNGV. This CDR3 contains 12 residues. Sequenced material: whole blood. This chain connects TRBV11-2 to TRBJ2-7; D unclear. This clonotype was obtained from an adult who was a healthcare worker with PCR-confirmed SARS-CoV-2 infection or an uninfected control (not recorded which). CDR3 sequence (DNA): TGTGCCAGCATGGGAAGAGCCTACGAGCAGTACTTC. Its translation: CASMGRAYEQYF.